The 17 T cell receptor beta chains listed next were all sequenced from one sample in a study of blood T cell repertoires in COVID-19. TCRdb's copy holds only in-frame clones and misses some; the assay was immunoSEQ multiplex PCR. The sample yields 150,000 to 200,000 clones, around 86% seen once. Sample: peripheral blood. The origin of the receptors is a man aged 50-60 years with active or convalescent COVID-19.

The gene calls are TRBV7-9 and TRBJ2-5; D gene uncertain. Trimming shortened V by 1 base and J by 1 base, and 7 bases separated the two germline ends. This CDR3 is 14 amino acids long. From germline, CDR1 is SEHNR and CDR2 FQNEAQ (reference sequence). CDR3 in amino acids: CASSLGAPQETQYF. In DNA form, the CDR3 reads TGTGCCAGCAGCTTAGGGGCCCCCCAAGAGACCCAGTACTTC.

The chain is built from TRBV6-5 and TRBJ2-3; 7 bases match TRBD1. Trimming cost V 8 bases and J 2 bases; bases outside gene matches: 10. Per the germline V gene, CDR1 is MNHEY and CDR2 is SVGAGI. The length of the CDR3 is 15 residues. CDR3 sequence reads: CASRSAGGNTDTQYF. Written as DNA, the CDR3 is TGTGCCAGCCGATCCGCAGGGGGAAACACAGATACGCAGTATTTT.

The V call is TRBV27, the J call TRBJ1-6; no clear D. The CDR3 spans 15 residues. V was clipped by 4 bases and J by 5 bases, with 12 bases between them. Germline V CDR1 and CDR2: MNHEY, SMNVEV (reference sequence). The CDR3 nucleotides are TGTGCCAGCAGTTATCCCGGGATCGATAATTCACCCCTCCACTTT. It yields the protein CASSYPGIDNSPLHF.

The chain recombines TRBV4-1 with TRBJ2-5; perhaps TRBD1 as D (6 bases). The CDR3 contains 13 residues. V lost 1 base to trimming and J lost 5 bases, with 8 bases between them. Germline CDR1 is MGHRA and CDR2 is YSYEKL. CDR3 nucleotide sequence: TGCGCCAGCAGCCAAGCAGGGGTGGAGACCCAGTACTTC. Translation gives CASSQAGVETQYF.

This clone was detected only once. The chain links TRBV28 to TRBJ1-1; perhaps TRBD1 as D (5 bases). Trimming removed 8 bases at V and 4 bases at J, with 8 bases between. Germline values: CDR1 MDHEN, CDR2 SYDVKM. This CDR3 comprises 11 residues. The chain's CDR3 is CASWGPTEAFF. CDR3 nucleotide sequence: TGTGCCAGCTGGGGCCCCACTGAAGCTTTCTTT. The full variable domain, rest sourced from reference TRBV28 and TRBJ1-1, is DVKVTQSSRYLVKRTGEKVFLECVQDMDHENMFWYRQDPGLGLRLIYFSYDVKMKEKGDIPEGYSVSREKKERFSLILESASTNQTSMYLCASWGPTEAFFGQGTRLTVV.

The chain employs TRBV6-5 and TRBJ2-3; 7 bases match TRBD2. Germline CDR1 reads MNHEY; CDR2 reads SVGAGI. V lost 5 bases and J lost 5; bases outside the gene matches: 7. The CDR3 runs 14 residues. The CDR3 here is CASSLGLGVDTQYF. CDR3 DNA sequence: TGTGCCAGCAGTCTCGGACTAGGGGTAGATACGCAGTATTTT.

The CDR3 loop is CASSRRTGMWETQYF. In DNA form, the CDR3 reads TGTGCCAGCAGCCGTCGGACAGGGATGTGGGAGACCCAGTACTTC. The rearrangement links TRBV14 to TRBJ2-5; the match to TRBD1 covers 8 bases. The CDR3 has 15 residues. J lost 5 bases, V lost 4 bases, and 9 bases had no gene match. CDR1 SGHDN and CDR2 FVKESK come from the germline V gene.

The chain couples TRBV7-9 to TRBJ1-3, with 8 nucleotides matching TRBD1. Looked up from germline, CDR1 is SEHNR and CDR2 is FQNEAQ (reference sequence). The ends lost 3 bases at V and 2 bases at J; junction bases unmatched: 12. This CDR3 is built from 18 residues. CDR3 sequence: CASSFIATGGQPGNTIYF. CDR3 nucleotide sequence: TGTGCCAGCAGCTTCATAGCAACAGGGGGGCAGCCTGGAAACACCATATATTTT.

The chain links TRBV6-2 or TRBV6-3 to TRBJ2-5, with D possibly TRBD2 on 6 matching bases. The CDR3 is 14 amino acids. Germline CDR1 is MNHEY and CDR2 is SVGEGT. The V end was cut by 6 bases, the J end by 6 bases, with 17 bases between. The CDR3 DNA sequence: TGTGCCAGCAGCCCCGGGGGTTATGGAAAGACCCAGTACTTC. This gives the protein CASSPGGYGKTQYF.

The chain uses TRBV6-5 and TRBJ1-5; D gene unclear. Trimming left V 5 bases short and J 0 bases short, with 11 bases between. The CDR3 has 15 residues. Germline assignment: CDR1 MNHEY and CDR2 SVGAGI. The CDR3: CASSPWQDSNQPQHF. In nucleotides, the CDR3 is TGTGCCAGCAGTCCTTGGCAGGATAGCAATCAGCCCCAGCATTTT.

The V and J genes are TRBV29-1 and TRBJ1-5, with D tentatively TRBD1 (5 bases). This CDR3 spans 13 amino acids. Trimming took off 4 bases at V and 2 bases at J, with 9 bases between the two ends. Germline CDR1 is SQVTM and CDR2 is ANQGSEA. The CDR3 is CSVAGSGNQPQHF. Here the CDR3 DNA reads TGCAGCGTTGCAGGGTCTGGCAATCAGCCCCAGCATTTT.

The chain combines TRBV28 with TRBJ2-5; 12 nucleotides line up with TRBD2. V gave up 5 bases and J gave up 4 bases; unmatched junction bases: 8. The CDR3 is 16 residues long. Germline-derived CDR1 and CDR2 are MDHEN and SYDVKM. The CDR3 loop is CASSTRLAGEGETQYF. In nucleotides, the CDR3 is TGTGCCAGCAGTACCCGACTAGCGGGAGAGGGAGAGACCCAGTACTTC.

The chain links TRBV19 to TRBJ2-7; TRBD2 agrees at 7 bases. The CDR3 has 16 residues. Trimming took 5 bases from V and 5 from J; bases not matched to a gene: 15. CDR1 and CDR2 (germline): LNHDA, SQIVND (reference sequence). CDR3 in amino acids: CASSLYLAGPKDEQYF. CDR3 nucleotides: TGTGCCAGTAGTCTTTATTTAGCGGGCCCAAAGGACGAGCAGTACTTC.

The chain recombines TRBV20-1 with TRBJ2-5, with D tentatively TRBD1 (6 bases). Germline CDR1 and CDR2: DFQATT and SNEGSKA (reference sequence). The CDR3 has 13 residues. V lost 3 bases and J 5 bases, leaving 13 bases between the germline ends. CDR3 coding DNA: TGCAGTGCTAGTCTGGCAGGGGCTGAGACCCAGTACTTC. It codes for CSASLAGAETQYF.

The genes are TRBV5-1 and TRBJ2-7, with D possibly being TRBD2 (5 bases). The ends were cut back, 0 bases at V and 4 bases at J, with 14 bases in the middle. CDR1 SGHRS and CDR2 YFSETQ come from the germline V gene. The CDR3 sequence is 15 residues long. CDR3 loop: CASSLGGSREYEQYF. The CDR3 nucleotides are TGCGCCAGCAGCTTGGGTGGGAGTAGGGAGTACGAGCAGTACTTC.

The rearrangement uses TRBV27 and TRBJ1-2; 9 positions match TRBD1. Germline values: CDR1 MNHEY, CDR2 SMNVEV (reference sequence). CDR3 size: 15 residues. With V trimmed by 6 bases and J by 4 bases, 9 bases remained unmatched. The chain's CDR3 is CASSRAGTGSYGYTF. The CDR3 DNA is TGTGCCAGCAGCCGGGCCGGGACAGGGTCCTATGGCTACACCTTC.

CDR3: CASSQTGREGNEQYF. The CDR3 region has the DNA TGTGCCAGCAGTCAAACGGGGCGGGAGGGCAATGAGCAGTACTTC. The genes are TRBV6-5 and TRBJ2-7, with 9 bases fitting TRBD2. V lost 5 bases, J lost 7 bases, and 12 bases stayed unmatched. This CDR3 comprises 15 residues. Germline V gives CDR1 MNHEY, CDR2 SVGAGI.